This TCR beta chain was retrieved from a study of cytomegalovirus exposure and HLA in healthy donors. Study-level information: An earlier analysis found some 100 million unique TCR beta sequences from about 190 million T cells. Study findings and constraints: Using the classifier, cytomegalovirus status was reportedly diagnosed with high specificity and sensitivity. Many donors shared some public TCRs, even though most TCR sequences were rare.

With 60 Vbeta and 13 Jbeta primers, the PCR was carried out. TCRdb's table, derived via immunoSEQ multiplex PCR, lists solely in-frame clones and lacks some. The sample holds about 200,000 clones, 70% to 80% seen once. This clone was observed a few times. Antigen unknown. The identical CDR3 is also encoded by other nucleotide sequences in the sample. This clonotype was obtained from a man in his thirties or forties in good health and CMV-seronegative. The source material was PBMCs.

The CDR3 nucleotides read TGTGCCAGCAGTTACTCAGCTGCTGGGGCCAACGTCCTGACTTTC. It encodes CASSYSAAGANVLTF. V is TRBV6-5 and J is TRBJ2-6; the D is unclear. The V end lost 0 bases, the J end lost 2 bases, and 5 bases lay between the germline ends. Germline V gene sequence: CDR1 MNHEY, CDR2 SVGAGI. This CDR3 comprises 15 residues.